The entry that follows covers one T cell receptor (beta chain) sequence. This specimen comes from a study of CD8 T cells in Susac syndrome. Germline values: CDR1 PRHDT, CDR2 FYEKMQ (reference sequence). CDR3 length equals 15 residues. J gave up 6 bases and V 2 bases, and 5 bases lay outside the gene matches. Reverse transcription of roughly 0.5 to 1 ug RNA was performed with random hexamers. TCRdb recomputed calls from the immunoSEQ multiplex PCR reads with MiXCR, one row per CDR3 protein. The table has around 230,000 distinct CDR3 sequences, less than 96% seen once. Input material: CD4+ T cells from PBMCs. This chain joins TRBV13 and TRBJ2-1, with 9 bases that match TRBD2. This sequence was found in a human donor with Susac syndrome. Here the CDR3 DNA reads TGTGCCAGCAGCTTATGGACTAGCGTAGTCAATGAGCAGTTCTTC. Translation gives CASSLWTSVVNEQFF.